The 4 T cell receptor beta chains in this list originate from one sample, sequenced in a study of CD4 and CD8 cells across lung adenocarcinoma regions. TCRdb ran MiXCR on the PCR reads and lists one entry per CDR3 protein. The data contain approximately 3,800 distinct CDR3 sequences, around three fifths of them singletons. Source material: CD4+ T cells from the margin of a lung tumor. The origin of the receptors is a male donor with lung adenocarcinoma. The CD4 and CD8 labels of this study may be unreliable.

This clonotype appeared once. The chain combines TRBV6-5 with TRBJ2-7, with D unclear. Trimming cost V 7 bases and J 0 bases, with 7 bases left between them. CDR1 and CDR2 (germline): MNHEY, SVGAGI. The CDR3 is made up of 12 amino acids. The CDR3 here is CASNSDSYEQYF. In nucleotides, the CDR3 is TGTGCCAGCAATTCGGACTCCTACGAGCAGTACTTC.

CDR3: CASTRGAGGFSGANVLTF. CDR3 coding DNA: TGTGCCAGCACCCGAGGGGCAGGGGGCTTCTCTGGGGCCAACGTCCTGACTTTC. This chain connects TRBV6-1 to TRBJ2-6; 8 bases are a match to TRBD1. The CDR3 covers 18 residues. The V and J ends lost 7 bases and 0 bases, in that order; junction bases with no gene match: 11. Germline V gene sequence: CDR1 MNHNS, CDR2 SASEGT.

This rearrangement joins TRBV6-1 to TRBJ1-6; no clear D. The CDR3 extends over 13 amino acids. The germline CDR1 and CDR2 sequences are MNHNS and SASEGT. V was clipped by 5 bases and J by 6 bases, with 8 bases between them. CDR3 bases: TGTGCCAGCAGTATCCAGACTAATTCACCCCTCCACTTT. Protein: CASSIQTNSPLHF.

A note on this clonotype: One end of the junction varies from germline; a read error may be responsible. This chain connects TRBV10-3 to TRBJ1-2; no definite D call. Germline loops: CDR1 ENHRY, CDR2 SYGVKD. There are 13 residues in the CDR3. The CDR3, as DNA: TGTGCCATCATGGGTACAGCCAAAAATGGCTCTTTCTTC. Translation gives CAIMGTAKNGSFF.